The rows below give T cell receptor beta chains drawn from one sample of a study of PD-1 blockade in classical Hodgkin lymphoma. Profiled with immunoSEQ multiplex PCR; TCRdb holds only in-frame clones, not every one. The repertoire has about 24,000 clones, around 84% of them found once; the top ten carry 6% to 6.5%. The material sequenced was peripheral blood mononuclear cells (PBMCs), taken before the fourth cycle of nivolumab. These receptors all come from a human donor with classical Hodgkin lymphoma. The CDR3 runs from the conserved cysteine through the conserved F or W. The D gene is left open where the match is weak. Clone size is given for some rows only: seen once, a few or many times, or a class if the clone is expanded.

J | D | size | V | DNA | CDR3
TRBJ2-3 | - | - | TRBV4-1 | TGCGCCAGCAGCCAAGATCTTTGGGATACGCAGTATTTT | CASSQDLWDTQYF
TRBJ1-5 | TRBD1 | - | TRBV28 | TGTGCCAGCAGTTTATCGGACAGGGAGAATCAGCCCCAGCATTTT | CASSLSDRENQPQHF
TRBJ2-3 | TRBD1 | - | TRBV29-1 | TGCAGCGTTGAAGAGTGGCGGACAGGGGGCGGCACAGATACGCAGTATTTT | CSVEEWRTGGGTDTQYF
TRBJ2-1 | TRBD2 | - | TRBV19 | TGTGCCAGTAGCTCCCCGGGAGGGCCAGACAATGAGCAGTTCTTC | CASSSPGGPDNEQFF
TRBJ2-1 | TRBD2 | - | TRBV18 | TGTGCCAGCTCACCATACGGGGAGGCGGGAGATGAGCAGTTCTTC | CASSPYGEAGDEQFF
TRBJ2-7 | TRBD2 | - | TRBV7-2 | TGTGCCAGCAGCCCCGGGACTAGTGACTACGAGCAGTACTTC | CASSPGTSDYEQYF
TRBJ2-7 | - | - | TRBV12-5 | TGTGCTAGTGGTTTGTGGGAAGACTACGAGCAGTACTTC | CASGLWEDYEQYF
TRBJ2-7 | TRBD1 | once | TRBV28 | TGTGCCAGCAGGACAGGGGGCCGCGGCGAGCAGTACTTC | CASRTGGRGEQYF
TRBJ2-5 | TRBD2 | - | TRBV27 | TGTGCCAGCAGGCAACTAGCGGGAACAGAGACCCAGTACTTC | CASRQLAGTETQYF
TRBJ2-1 | - | - | TRBV29-1 | TGCAGCGTTGGCCCCCGGGAGCAGTTCTTC | CSVGPREQFF
TRBJ1-1 | - | - | TRBV7-8 | TGTGCCAGCAGCTTAGGGGCTACGAACACTGAAGCTTTCTTT | CASSLGATNTEAFF
TRBJ1-5 | - | - | TRBV28 | TGTGCCAGCAGTTTATTGACAGGCCGATTTCAGCCCCAGCATTTT | CASSLLTGRFQPQHF
TRBJ1-5 | - | few | TRBV2 | TGTGCCAGCAGGGCCGGGGGTAGCAATCAGCCCCAGCATTTT | CASRAGGSNQPQHF
TRBJ2-7 | - | - | TRBV30 | TGTGCCTGGAGTGCGGGACGACATTCCTACGAGCAGTACTTC | CAWSAGRHSYEQYF
TRBJ1-3 | - | - | TRBV7-9 | TGTGCCAGCAGCTTAGCGCAAGTCTCTGGAAACACCATATATTTT | CASSLAQVSGNTIYF
TRBJ1-4 | - | - | TRBV6-6 | TGTGCCAGCAGTCGGACAGCAGTAAATGAAAAACTGTTTTTT | CASSRTAVNEKLFF
TRBJ1-2 | - | once | TRBV5-4 | TGTGCCAGCAGCCCCGGGGGCAGCTATGGCTACACCTTC | CASSPGGSYGYTF
TRBJ2-3 | - | few | TRBV7-8 | TGTGCCAGCACCCTTGCTAGCACAGATACGCAGTATTTT | CASTLASTDTQYF
TRBJ1-1 | - | - | TRBV28 | TGTGCCAGCAGTTTGCACACTGAAGCTTTCTTT | CASSLHTEAFF
TRBJ1-1 | - | - | TRBV5-1 | TGCGCCAGCAGCTTGGCGGTCGGGAACACTGAAGCTTTCTTT | CASSLAVGNTEAFF
TRBJ1-5 | - | - | TRBV2 | TGTGCCAGCAGTGAAGGGAGCAATCAGCCCCAGCATTTT | CASSEGSNQPQHF
TRBJ1-2 | - | - | TRBV6-6 | TGTGCCAGCAGTGCGACACCCTATGGCTACACCTTC | CASSATPYGYTF
TRBJ2-2 | - | - | TRBV9 | TGTGCCAGCAGCGTAGGGGGCGGGGAGCTGTTTTTT | CASSVGGGELFF
TRBJ2-1 | - | - | TRBV5-4 | TGTGCCAGCAGCTTCACGACTACGTACAATGAGCAGTTCTTC | CASSFTTTYNEQFF
TRBJ1-1 | - | - | TRBV12-5 | TGTGCTAGTGGTTTGCCGGGCGCAGAAGCTTTCTTT | CASGLPGAEAFF
TRBJ2-3 | - | - | TRBV5-4 | TGTGCCAGCAGCCTAGCTAGTGACCACACAGATACGCAGTATTTT | CASSLASDHTDTQYF
TRBJ1-3 | - | - | TRBV9 | TGTGCCAGCAGCGGTTCCAGGTTCTCTGGAAACACCATATATTTT | CASSGSRFSGNTIYF
TRBJ2-3 | - | - | TRBV5-1 | TGCGCCAGCAGCTTGGCCAGTTATCCCACAGATACGCAGTATTTT | CASSLASYPTDTQYF